A single sample gave rise to the 21 T cell receptor beta chains below, sequenced in a study of blood T cell repertoires in COVID-19. The protocol was immunoSEQ multiplex PCR, while the TCRdb copy is restricted to in-frame clones and leaves out a portion. The table has about 210,000 clones, roughly four fifths seen once. The specimen sequenced was peripheral blood. These receptor sequences come from a middle-aged woman with acute or convalescent COVID-19.

This clone occurred once. V gene TRBV10-3 combines with J gene TRBJ1-5; weak D call: TRBD1 (5 bases). This CDR3 is 13 amino acids long. The germline V gene encodes CDR1 ENHRY and CDR2 SYGVKD. The V gene lost 6 bases and the J gene lost 6 bases, with 12 bases spanning the gap. For the CDR3, the DNA is TGTGCCATCAGGGGAGGAAGGGGTCAGCCCCAGCATTTT. Protein product: CAIRGGRGQPQHF.

J is TRBJ2-2 and V is TRBV24-1; weak D call: TRBD2 (5 bases). CDR3 length: 15 residues. The germline V gene has CDR1 KGHDR and CDR2 SFDVKD. The germline V and J ends were trimmed by 6 bases and 1 base, with 11 bases remaining between them. CDR3 protein: CATSSLRENTGELFF. The CDR3 nucleotides are TGTGCCACCAGTTCTCTCCGGGAGAACACCGGGGAGCTGTTTTTT.

The chain joins TRBV3-1 (or the pseudogene TRBV3-2) to TRBJ1-5; a weak D match, TRBD1 (6 bases). Looked up from germline, CDR1 is LGHDT and CDR2 is YNNKEL (reference sequence). The CDR3 is 15 amino acids. Trimming pared 0 bases from V and 4 bases from J, leaving 10 bases between. As DNA, the CDR3 is TGTGCCAGCAGCCAAGAACGGGACACTAATCAGCCCCAGCATTTT. Translation: CASSQERDTNQPQHF.

This clone appeared a single time. V and J are TRBV7-3 and TRBJ2-3; D unclear. Germline CDR1 is SGHTA and CDR2 is FQGTGA. The CDR3 length is 12 residues. Trimming removed 2 bases at V and 4 bases at J, with 4 bases between. The CDR3 region has the DNA TGTGCCAGCAGCTTAGGGCCAGATACGCAGTATTTT. Residues: CASSLGPDTQYF.

The chain joins TRBV7-6 to TRBJ2-7; D remains ambiguous. Trimming removed 5 bases from V and 2 bases from J, with 16 bases in between. The CDR3 runs 15 residues. The V gene's germline CDR1 is SGHVS and CDR2 FNYEAQ. The CDR3 DNA sequence: TGTGCCAGCAGCGCCGGAAGCGATCTAACCTACGAGCAGTACTTC. Translated, it gives CASSAGSDLTYEQYF. Full variable domain (remainder filled in from reference TRBV7-6 and TRBJ2-7): GAGVSQSPRYKVTKRGQDVALRCDPISGHVSLYWYRQALGQGPEFLTYFNYEAQQDKSGLPNDRFSAERPEGSISTLTIQRTEQRDSAMYRCASSAGSDLTYEQYFGPGTRLTVT.

This chain uses TRBV29-1 with TRBJ1-5; 7 bases fit TRBD1. This CDR3 spans 12 amino acids. The V segment lost 4 bases and the J segment 5 bases; nucleotides outside the gene matches: 2. The germline CDR1 and CDR2 sequences are SQVTM and ANQGSEA. CDR3 nucleotide sequence: TGCAGCGTTGTAACAGGGGATCAGCCCCAGCATTTT. Protein: CSVVTGDQPQHF.

The chain has TRBV29-1 and TRBJ2-3, with a tentative D call TRBD1 (6 bases). V was shortened by 7 bases and J by 4 bases, with 15 bases between the two germline ends. CDR1 is SQVTM and CDR2 is ANQGSEA in the germline V gene. The CDR3 is 13 amino acids. The CDR3 sequence is CSGRQVGADTQYF. As DNA, the CDR3 is TGCAGCGGTAGACAGGTGGGCGCAGATACGCAGTATTTT.

A single count supports this clone. At one of its ends the junction is not consistent with the germline gene, which may arise from a read error. The chain links TRBV30 to TRBJ2-7; 13 bases line up with TRBD2. The CDR3 consists of 14 residues. The germline V gene has CDR1 GTSNPN and CDR2 SVGIG (reference sequence). The CDR3 nucleotides read TGTGCCTGGAGTGTACTAGCGGGAGGGCAAGGACCGCTCTTC. The encoded protein is CAWSVLAGGQGPLF.

This clone has more than one count but fewer than ten. This chain uses TRBV4-3 with TRBJ2-2, with 7 bases that match TRBD1. The CDR3 extends over 14 amino acids. V lost 4 bases to trimming and J lost 5 bases; unmatched junction nucleotides: 4. CDR1 LGHNA and CDR2 YSLEER come from the germline V gene. The DNA for the CDR3 is TGCGCCAGCAGCCTTCAACAGGGGACCGGGGAGCTGTTTTTT. Translation: CASSLQQGTGELFF.

The J gene is TRBJ2-1, the V gene TRBV14; TRBD2 is a possible D gene (6 bases). V dropped 1 base and J dropped 6 bases, with 10 bases sitting between them. CDR3 size: 14 residues. Germline CDR1 SGHDN, CDR2 FVKESK. CDR3 DNA sequence: TGTGCCAGCAGCCAAGTTGCGGGGACCAATGAGCAGTTCTTC. Protein product: CASSQVAGTNEQFF.

The chain links TRBV9 to TRBJ2-3; D gene unclear. CDR1 is SGDLS, CDR2 YYNGEE, per germline. The CDR3 loop spans 13 amino acids. The V end lost 0 bases, the J end lost 6 bases, and 8 bases lay between the germline ends. The CDR3 DNA sequence: TGTGCCAGCAGCGTAGGAGTGATCGATACGCAGTATTTT. This gives the protein CASSVGVIDTQYF.

In its sample, this clone was seen once. Within the sample, other DNA sequences also encode this same CDR3. The chain couples TRBV5-1 to TRBJ2-3; TRBD2 might be the D (5 bases). Trimming left V 5 bases short and J 0 bases short, with 10 bases between. In germline, CDR1 is SGHRS, CDR2 YFSETQ. CDR3 length: 14 residues. The CDR3 protein is CASRLALSTDTQYF. CDR3 DNA sequence: TGCGCCAGCAGATTAGCGTTAAGCACAGATACGCAGTATTTT.

This clone occurred once. V and J are TRBV11-3 and TRBJ1-1; 11 bases map to TRBD1. The V and J ends lost 5 bases and 5 bases, in that order; junction bases with no gene match: 4. CDR1 SGHNT and CDR2 YENEEA come from the germline V gene. CDR3 size: 14 residues. The CDR3 reads CASSGDRGRTEAFF. CDR3 nucleotides: TGTGCCAGCAGCGGGGACAGGGGGAGAACTGAAGCTTTCTTT.

The rearrangement links TRBV28 to TRBJ2-7; D may be TRBD2 (6 bases). Trimming removed 5 bases at V and 2 bases at J, with 10 bases between. The CDR3 totals 13 residues. Germline V gene sequence: CDR1 MDHEN, CDR2 SYDVKM. DNA of the CDR3: TGTGCCAGCAGTCGCGGGGCTACCTACGAGCAGTACTTC. It is translated as CASSRGATYEQYF.

J is TRBJ1-2 and V is TRBV19, with 8 bases aligning to TRBD1. V lost 1 base to trimming and J lost 8 bases; unmatched junction nucleotides: 3. CDR3 length: 13 residues. Germline CDR1 is LNHDA and CDR2 is SQIVND (reference sequence). In DNA, the CDR3 is TGTGCCAGTAGTATAGGGACAGGGAGCGGCTACACCTTC. Translated: CASSIGTGSGYTF. Full variable domain (outside the CDR3, taken from reference TRBV19 and TRBJ1-2): DGGITQSPKYLFRKEGQNVTLSCEQNLNHDAMYWYRQDPGQGLRLIYYSQIVNDFQKGDIAEGYSVSREKKESFPLTVTSAQKNPTAFYLCASSIGTGSGYTFGSGTRLTVV.

The chain recombines TRBV4-1 with TRBJ2-3; 11 bases agree with TRBD2. Germline V gene lookup returns CDR1 MGHRA and CDR2 YSYEKL. The CDR3 is 16 residues long. Trimming cost V 4 bases and J 2 bases; bases outside gene matches: 5. The CDR3, as DNA: TGCGCCAGCAGCCTTAGCGGGGGGGTATCCACAGATACGCAGTATTTT. This sequence encodes CASSLSGGVSTDTQYF.

The chain is built from TRBV28 and TRBJ1-2; 8 bases fit TRBD1. V was clipped by 8 bases and J by 0 bases; unmatched bases: 5. Germline values: CDR1 MDHEN, CDR2 SYDVKM. This CDR3 is 14 amino acids long. This CDR3 is CASLWTGSNYGYTF. The CDR3 nucleotides are TGTGCCAGCCTCTGGACAGGGTCTAACTATGGCTACACCTTC.

The table lists this clone with a count of one. The rearrangement uses TRBV13 and TRBJ1-6; TRBD1 agrees at 11 bases. V lost 5 bases, J lost 6 bases, and 6 bases stayed unmatched. CDR1 is PRHDT, CDR2 FYEKMQ, per germline (reference sequence). The CDR3 consists of 16 residues. CDR3: CASSPTGTGGNSPLHF. The CDR3 bases are TGTGCCAGCAGCCCTACCGGGACAGGGGGTAATTCACCCCTCCACTTT.

The chain uses TRBV19 and TRBJ1-1; 9 positions agree with TRBD1. With 4 bases clipped from V and 5 bases from J, the junction kept 8 bases outside the gene matches. CDR3 length: 15 residues. Germline CDR1 LNHDA, CDR2 SQIVND (reference sequence). CDR3 coding DNA: TGTGCCAGTAGTAAACGACAGGGGGATAGGACTGAAGCTTTCTTT. Residues: CASSKRQGDRTEAFF.

The V gene is TRBV23-1, the J gene TRBJ2-1; the match to TRBD1 covers 8 bases. TRBV23-1 is labeled an ORF, and its function is uncertain. V was clipped by 1 base and J by 0 bases; unmatched bases: 8. This CDR3 is built from 18 residues. The CDR3 coding sequence is TGCGCCAGCAGTCAATGGCCCCGACAGGGGAGCTCCTACAATGAGCAGTTCTTC. Amino acid sequence: CASSQWPRQGSSYNEQFF.

The rearrangement links TRBV9 to TRBJ1-2, with 9 bases aligning to TRBD1. The V and J ends lost 4 bases and 8 bases, in that order; junction bases with no gene match: 12. CDR1 and CDR2 from the germline V gene are SGDLS and YYNGEE. This CDR3 contains 15 residues. CDR3 coding DNA: TGTGCCAGCAGCTTTGTCCCGGGACAGGGTCGGGGCTACACCTTC. Residues: CASSFVPGQGRGYTF.